A single sample is the source of the 25 T cell receptor beta chains below, sequenced in a study of prognosis after radiotherapy for stage I lung cancer. Template was genomic DNA; TCR beta CDR3 amplified in two multiplex PCR rounds. The authors ran first-round PCR with primers specific to each TRBV and TRBJ gene. TCRdb analysed the multiplex PCR reads with MiXCR anew, one entry per CDR3 protein. The sample lists around 20,000 distinct CDR3 sequences, roughly 47% occurring once. The specimen was PBMCs, collected before or after stereotactic body radiation therapy (not recorded which). The source of these receptors is a donor aged 50 or older with non-small cell lung cancer.

This clonotype was seen ten or more times. The J gene is TRBJ1-6, the V gene TRBV25-1; D is unresolved. Trimming cost V 10 bases and J 0 bases, with 10 bases left between them. Germline assignment: CDR1 MGHDK and CDR2 SYGVNS. This CDR3 contains 14 residues. CDR3 nucleotides: TGTGCCACCCGGTTGGGCTCCTATAATTCACCCCTCCACTTT. Translating it yields CATRLGSYNSPLHF.

This clonotype was seen at least ten times. This chain connects TRBV4-1 to TRBJ2-7; 7 nucleotides agree with TRBD1. Germline V gene data show CDR1 as MGHRA and CDR2 as YSYEKL. The CDR3 contains 14 residues. V lost 0 bases to trimming and J lost 3 bases; unmatched junction nucleotides: 2. The CDR3 DNA is TGCGCCAGCAGCCAAGACTGGGACAGCTACGAGCAGTACTTC. Amino acid sequence: CASSQDWDSYEQYF.

This clonotype appeared many times. This chain joins TRBV20-1 and TRBJ1-1; D gene unclear. This CDR3 comprises 11 residues. Germline V gives CDR1 DFQATT, CDR2 SNEGSKA (reference sequence). The V gene lost 3 bases and the J gene lost 8 bases, with 10 bases spanning the gap. The CDR3 loop is CSARRNREAFF. CDR3 sequence (DNA): TGCAGTGCTAGGCGGAATAGGGAAGCTTTCTTT.

Note on this clonotype: Being one base from a much bigger clone, this may be a read error. The V gene is TRBV28, the J gene TRBJ2-2; possibly TRBD1 for D (6 bases). Looked up from germline, CDR1 is MDHEN and CDR2 is SYDVKM. The CDR3 runs to 19 residues. The CDR3: CASSPEVIGTLAGTVELFF. The DNA for the CDR3 is TGTGCCAGCAGCCCCGAAGTTATTGGGACACTGGCCGGCACCGTGGAGCTGTTTTTT.

This clonotype is medium-sized in the sample. The chain carries TRBV6-5 and TRBJ2-7, with 14 bases aligning to TRBD2. The CDR3 loop spans 18 amino acids. V shed 2 bases, J shed 1 base, and the junction held 7 bases outside the gene matches. Per the germline V gene, CDR1 is MNHEY and CDR2 is SVGAGI. The CDR3 sequence: CASSYRLAGGPGSYEQYF. CDR3 DNA: TGTGCCAGCAGTTACCGACTAGCGGGGGGGCCTGGGTCCTACGAGCAGTACTTC.

This clonotype was detected ten times or more. The gene calls are TRBV30 and TRBJ2-3; the match to TRBD1 covers 7 bases. The CDR3 contains 12 residues. Germline V CDR1 and CDR2: GTSNPN, SVGIG (reference sequence). The V gene end was trimmed by 4 bases and the J gene end by 9 bases; junction bases not matched to a gene: 7. The CDR3 DNA is TGTGCCTGGAAATACCACAGGGGCACGCAGTATTTT. Translation: CAWKYHRGTQYF.

Remarks on this clonotype: A far larger clone is one base from this, pointing to a likely read error. The chain uses TRBV6-9 and TRBJ2-3; 9 positions agree with TRBD2. The CDR3 is 16 amino acids. CDR1 and CDR2 (germline): MNHGY, SVAAGI. The ends lost 3 bases at V and 0 bases at J; junction bases unmatched: 4. This CDR3 reads CASSYPSGNSTDTQYF. In DNA form, the CDR3 reads TGTGCCAGCAGTTACCCTAGCGGGAATAGCACAGATACGCAGTATTTT.

This clonotype occurred a few times. This chain connects TRBV13 to TRBJ2-7; D call uncertain. Germline CDR1 reads PRHDT; CDR2 reads FYEKMQ (reference sequence). The CDR3 has 14 amino acids. The V end was cut by 0 bases, the J end by 3 bases, with 9 bases between. In DNA form, the CDR3 reads TGTGCCAGCAGCTTAGGCGACACGAACTACGAGCAGTACTTC. Translated: CASSLGDTNYEQYF. Looking up the rest from reference TRBV13 and TRBJ2-7 gives the full variable domain: AAGVIQSPRHLIKEKRETATLKCYPIPRHDTVYWYQQGPGQDPQFLISFYEKMQSDKGSIPDRFSAQQFSDYHSELNMSSLELGDSALYFCASSLGDTNYEQYFGPGTRLTVT.

This clonotype was counted at least ten times. The chain recombines TRBV20-1 with TRBJ2-1, with 13 bases fitting TRBD2. Germline loops: CDR1 DFQATT, CDR2 SNEGSKA (reference sequence). CDR3 length: 15 residues. Trimming at V came to 0 bases and at J to 9 bases, leaving 5 bases not matched to a gene. CDR3 in amino acids: CSARDLGLAGFEQFF. The CDR3 coding sequence is TGCAGTGCTAGAGATCTGGGACTAGCGGGATTTGAGCAGTTCTTC.

This clonotype was recorded many times. The rearrangement joins TRBV5-8 to TRBJ2-7; 7 bases are shared with TRBD2. J gave up 5 bases and V 1 base, and 9 bases lay outside the gene matches. CDR1 and CDR2 from the germline V gene are SGHTS and YDEGEE. The CDR3 length is 15 residues. The CDR3 coding sequence is TGTGCCAGCAGCTTGAGCGGGACGGCGGGGGACGAGCAGTACTTC. It translates to CASSLSGTAGDEQYF.

By frequency in the sample, this clonotype is medium-sized. This chain links TRBV19 with TRBJ1-6; 7 nucleotides agree with TRBD1. Losses at the gene ends were 4 bases for V and 5 bases for J; bases not matched to a gene: 8. Germline lookup yields CDR1 LNHDA and CDR2 SQIVND (reference sequence). CDR3 length: 16 residues. The CDR3 loop is CASSNRQGAHNSPLHF. For the CDR3, the DNA is TGTGCCAGTAGTAACCGACAGGGCGCCCATAATTCACCCCTCCACTTT.

The V and J genes are TRBV19 and TRBJ2-7; 11 bases match TRBD2. The CDR3 loop spans 14 amino acids. CDR1 is LNHDA, CDR2 SQIVND, per germline (reference sequence). V lost 3 bases and J lost 5; bases outside the gene matches: 3. The CDR3 bases are TGTGCCAGTAGTATCACTAGCGGGAGTAACGAGCAGTACTTC. Encoded protein: CASSITSGSNEQYF.

This clonotype has ten or more counts. J is TRBJ2-7 and V is TRBV20-1; D might be TRBD1 or TRBD2, each matching 5 bases. Germline V gene sequence: CDR1 DFQATT, CDR2 SNEGSKA (reference sequence). The CDR3 runs to 13 residues. V lost 7 bases and J 1 base, leaving 14 bases between the germline ends. The CDR3 DNA follows: TGCAGTGTTACGGGACGGACGTCCTACGAGCAGTACTTC. Protein sequence: CSVTGRTSYEQYF.

This clonotype was observed at least ten times. The J gene is TRBJ2-5, the V gene TRBV4-1; 15 bases are a match to TRBD2. The CDR3 contains 18 residues. The ends lost 5 bases at V and 5 bases at J; junction bases unmatched: 12. Germline V gene lookup returns CDR1 MGHRA and CDR2 YSYEKL. Here the CDR3 reads CASSTGLAGGLRSETQYF. The CDR3 DNA reads as TGCGCCAGCAGCACCGGACTAGCGGGGGGGCTAAGGTCGGAGACCCAGTACTTC.

This chain links TRBV4-3 with TRBJ1-2; D perhaps matches TRBD1 (5 bases). Germline V CDR1 and CDR2: LGHNA, YSLEER. This CDR3 has 14 residues. V was pared by 0 bases and J by 3 bases, with 8 bases between. The CDR3 DNA reads TGCGCCAGCAGCCAAGACGGGGACCACTATGGCTACACCTTC. Translation: CASSQDGDHYGYTF.

Details on this clonotype: A much bigger clone sits one base away, suggesting this may be a read error. This chain uses TRBV5-1 with TRBJ2-1; a possible D gene is TRBD1 (6 bases). CDR1 and CDR2 (germline): SGHRS, YFSETQ. CDR3 length: 17 amino acids. Trimming shortened V by 0 bases and J by 3 bases, and 16 bases separated the two germline ends. The CDR3 DNA is TGCGCCAGCAGCTTGGGGCCCCCGGGACACTACTACAATGAGCAGTTCTTC. Translated, it gives CASSLGPPGHYYNEQFF.

The chain employs TRBV19 and TRBJ2-5; D might be TRBD1 (6 bases). Germline CDR1 and CDR2: LNHDA and SQIVND (reference sequence). CDR3 length equals 15 residues. CDR3 sequence: CFSSTYRDPEETQYF. As DNA, the CDR3 is TGTTTCAGTAGTACCTACAGGGATCCGGAAGAGACCCAGTACTTC. The entire variable domain, with the rest obtained from reference TRBV19 and TRBJ2-5, is as follows: DGGITQSPKYLFRKEGQNVTLSCEQNLNHDAMYWYRQDPGQGLRLIYYSQIVNDFQKGDIAEGYSVSREKKESFPLTVTSAQKNPTAFYLCFSSTYRDPEETQYFGPGTRLLVL.

This clonotype came up many times. The V gene is TRBV3-1, the J gene TRBJ1-6, with TRBD1 identical over 8 bases. Trimming removed 3 bases from V and 6 bases from J; junction bases left unmatched: 4. Germline V CDR1 and CDR2: LGHDT, YNNKEL (reference sequence). The CDR3 is 15 residues long. CDR3 DNA sequence: TGTGCCAGCAGCCACCAACAGGGGGGTAATTCACCCCTCCACTTT. Translating it yields CASSHQQGGNSPLHF.

This clonotype is deemed medium-sized. In DNA, the CDR3 is TGTGCCAGCAGTTTATTGGCTAGCGGGAAGGGGGAGCAGTACTTC. Amino acids: CASSLLASGKGEQYF. V usage is TRBV12-3 or TRBV12-4 and J usage is TRBJ2-7; 9 bases map to TRBD2. The CDR3 consists of 15 residues. V gave up 2 bases and J gave up 7 bases; unmatched junction bases: 9.

The gene calls are TRBV3-1 and TRBJ2-1, with 7 bases matching TRBD2. The CDR3 has 14 amino acids. Germline V gene sequence: CDR1 LGHDT, CDR2 YNNKEL (reference sequence). V was pared by 4 bases and J by 0 bases, with 0 bases of the junction left unmatched. Here the CDR3 DNA reads TGTGCCAGCAGCCCGGGGGGCTCCTACAATGAGCAGTTCTTC. Amino acid sequence: CASSPGGSYNEQFF.

As concerns this clonotype: Because it lacks the conserved phenylalanine or tryptophan at the end, this CDR3 is likely a read error. The chain carries TRBV6-1 and TRBJ1-5; D is perhaps TRBD1 (6 bases). CDR3 length: 13 amino acids. The germline gives CDR1 MNHNS, CDR2 SASEGT. Trimming cost V 7 bases and J 3 bases, with 10 bases left between them. The CDR3 nucleotides are TGTGCCAGCATACAGGGTTTCAATCAGCCCCAGCATTCT. Translated, it gives CASIQGFNQPQHS.

Comments on this clonotype: With only one base between it and a far larger clone, this is likely a read error. The chain joins TRBV9 to TRBJ2-7, with D perhaps TRBD1 (6 bases). Trimming left V 6 bases short and J 7 bases short, with 14 bases between. Germline assignment: CDR1 SGDLS and CDR2 YYNGEE. The CDR3 has 12 residues. For the CDR3, the DNA is TGTGCCAGCACCATAACGAGGGGGGAGCAGTACTTC. It encodes CASTITRGEQYF.

The gene calls are TRBV6-2 or TRBV6-3 and TRBJ1-2; a weak D match, TRBD1 (5 bases). The CDR3 runs 13 residues. Germline V lookup: CDR1 MNHEY, CDR2 SVGEGT. Trimming removed 0 bases at V and 6 bases at J, with 8 bases between. In nucleotides, the CDR3 is TGTGCCAGCAGTTACTCGGGGACCGATGGCTACACCTTC. This gives the protein CASSYSGTDGYTF.

CDR3 coding DNA: TGTGCCAGCAGCTCCCCCGGTGGCGGTCAGCCCCAGCATTTT. Translating it yields CASSSPGGGQPQHF. This chain connects TRBV7-9 to TRBJ1-5; D ambiguous. The CDR3 runs 14 residues. V lost 4 bases and J 6 bases, leaving 13 bases between the germline ends. Germline loops: CDR1 SEHNR, CDR2 FQNEAQ (reference sequence).

This clonotype has a count of ten or more. The chain couples TRBV19 to TRBJ2-1; no reliable D call. V dropped 1 base and J dropped 0 bases, with 7 bases sitting between them. The CDR3 spans 15 residues. Germline V gives CDR1 LNHDA, CDR2 SQIVND (reference sequence). The CDR3 here is CASSIVLSSYNEQFF. Here the CDR3 DNA reads TGTGCCAGTAGTATAGTCTTGAGCTCCTACAATGAGCAGTTCTTC.